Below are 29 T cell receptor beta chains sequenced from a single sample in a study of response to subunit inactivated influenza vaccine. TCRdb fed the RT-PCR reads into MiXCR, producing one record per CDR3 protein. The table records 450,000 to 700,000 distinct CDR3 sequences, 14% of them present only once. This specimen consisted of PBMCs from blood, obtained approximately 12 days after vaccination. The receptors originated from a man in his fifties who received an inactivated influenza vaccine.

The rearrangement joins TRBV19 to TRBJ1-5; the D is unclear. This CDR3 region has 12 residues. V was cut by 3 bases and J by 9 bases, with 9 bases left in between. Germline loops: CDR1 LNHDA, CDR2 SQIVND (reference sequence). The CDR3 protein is CASSIIQWPQHF. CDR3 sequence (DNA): TGTGCCAGTAGTATCATTCAGTGGCCCCAGCATTTT.

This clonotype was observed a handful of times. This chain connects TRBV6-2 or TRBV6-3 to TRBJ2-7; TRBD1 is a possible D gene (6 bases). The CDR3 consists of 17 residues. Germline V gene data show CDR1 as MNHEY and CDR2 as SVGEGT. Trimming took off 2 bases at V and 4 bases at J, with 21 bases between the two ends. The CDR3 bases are TGTGCCAGCAGTTACCACCCGGCAGGGGATCAATCTTACGAGCAGTACTTC. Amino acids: CASSYHPAGDQSYEQYF.

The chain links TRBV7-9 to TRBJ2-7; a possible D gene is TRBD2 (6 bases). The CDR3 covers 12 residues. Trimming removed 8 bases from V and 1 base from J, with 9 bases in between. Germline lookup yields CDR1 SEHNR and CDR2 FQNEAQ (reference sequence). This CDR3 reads CASEEGSYEQYF. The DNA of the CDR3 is TGTGCCAGCGAGGAGGGGTCCTACGAGCAGTACTTC.

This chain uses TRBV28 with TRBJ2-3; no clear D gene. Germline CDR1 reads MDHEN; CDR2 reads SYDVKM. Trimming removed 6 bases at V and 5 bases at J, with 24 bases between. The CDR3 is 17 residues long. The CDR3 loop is CASRPLLRVSGGDTQYF. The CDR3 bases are TGTGCCAGCAGACCCCTTTTAAGGGTTTCGGGTGGAGATACGCAGTATTTT.

The DNA for the CDR3 is TGCGCCAGCAGCCCCCATGATTCACCCCTCCACTTT. Its translation: CASSPHDSPLHF. The chain joins TRBV4-1 to TRBJ1-6; D is undetermined. This CDR3 has 12 residues. Trimming stripped 4 bases from V and 8 bases from J, with 6 bases between. Germline CDR1 and CDR2: MGHRA and YSYEKL.

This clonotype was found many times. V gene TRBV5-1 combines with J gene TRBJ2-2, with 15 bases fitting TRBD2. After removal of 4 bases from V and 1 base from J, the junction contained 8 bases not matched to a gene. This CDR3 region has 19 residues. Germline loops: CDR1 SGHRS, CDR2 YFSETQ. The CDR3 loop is CASSSTGLAGGLNTGELFF. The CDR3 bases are TGCGCCAGCAGCAGCACGGGACTAGCGGGAGGATTGAACACCGGGGAGCTGTTTTTT.

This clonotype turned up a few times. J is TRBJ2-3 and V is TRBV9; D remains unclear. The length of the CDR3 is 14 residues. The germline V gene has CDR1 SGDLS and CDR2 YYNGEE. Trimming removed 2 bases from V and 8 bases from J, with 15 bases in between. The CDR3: CASSVHGAGVTQYF. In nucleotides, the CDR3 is TGTGCCAGCAGCGTTCACGGAGCAGGAGTTACGCAGTATTTT.

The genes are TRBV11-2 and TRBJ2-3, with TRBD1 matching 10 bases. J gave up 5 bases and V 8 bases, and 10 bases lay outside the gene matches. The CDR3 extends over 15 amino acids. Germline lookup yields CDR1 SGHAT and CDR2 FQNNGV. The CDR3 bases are TGTGCCAGCGGGACAGGGGCATCGGTCAGAGATACGCAGTATTTT. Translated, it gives CASGTGASVRDTQYF.

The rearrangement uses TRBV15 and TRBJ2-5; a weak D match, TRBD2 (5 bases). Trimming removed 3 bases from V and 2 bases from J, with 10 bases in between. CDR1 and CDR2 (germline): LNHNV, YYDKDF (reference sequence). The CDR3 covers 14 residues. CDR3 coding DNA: TGTGCCACCAGCAGCGGACTGAAACAAGAGACCCAGTACTTC. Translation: CATSSGLKQETQYF.

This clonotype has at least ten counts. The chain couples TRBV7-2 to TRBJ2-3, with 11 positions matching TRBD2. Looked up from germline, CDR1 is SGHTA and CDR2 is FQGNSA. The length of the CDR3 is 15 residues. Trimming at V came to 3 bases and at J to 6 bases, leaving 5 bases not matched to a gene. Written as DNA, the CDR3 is TGTGCCAGCAGCTTGACTAGCGGGACCTGGGATACGCAGTATTTT. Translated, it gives CASSLTSGTWDTQYF.

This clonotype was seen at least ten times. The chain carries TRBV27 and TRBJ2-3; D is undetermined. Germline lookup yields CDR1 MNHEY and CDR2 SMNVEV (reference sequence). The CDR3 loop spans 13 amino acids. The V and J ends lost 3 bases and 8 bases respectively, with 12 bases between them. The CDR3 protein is CASSFLNISTQYF. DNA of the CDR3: TGTGCCAGCAGTTTCCTCAATATAAGTACGCAGTATTTT.

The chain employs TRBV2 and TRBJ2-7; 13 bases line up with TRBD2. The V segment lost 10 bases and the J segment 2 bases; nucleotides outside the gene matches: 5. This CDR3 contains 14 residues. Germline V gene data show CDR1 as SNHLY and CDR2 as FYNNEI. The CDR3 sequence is CATKLAGGPYEQYF. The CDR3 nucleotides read TGTGCCACCAAACTAGCGGGGGGGCCCTACGAGCAGTACTTC.

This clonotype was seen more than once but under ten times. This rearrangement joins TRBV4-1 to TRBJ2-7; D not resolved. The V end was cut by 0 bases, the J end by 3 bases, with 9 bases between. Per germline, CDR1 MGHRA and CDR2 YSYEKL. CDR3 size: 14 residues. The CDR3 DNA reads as TGCGCCAGCAGCCAAGATTCGACAAGCTACGAGCAGTACTTC. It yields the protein CASSQDSTSYEQYF.

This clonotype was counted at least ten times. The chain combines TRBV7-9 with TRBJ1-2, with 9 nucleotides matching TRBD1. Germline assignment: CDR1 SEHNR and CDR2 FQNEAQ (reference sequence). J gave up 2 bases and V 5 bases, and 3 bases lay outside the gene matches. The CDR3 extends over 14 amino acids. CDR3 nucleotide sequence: TGTGCCAGCAGCGTCGGGACAGGGAACTATGGCTACACCTTC. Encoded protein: CASSVGTGNYGYTF.

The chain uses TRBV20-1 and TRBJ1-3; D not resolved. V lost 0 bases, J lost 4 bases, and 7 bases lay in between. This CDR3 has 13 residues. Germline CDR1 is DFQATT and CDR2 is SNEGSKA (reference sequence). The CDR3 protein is CSAREPGGNTIYF. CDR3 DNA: TGCAGTGCTAGAGAACCTGGGGGAAACACCATATATTTT.

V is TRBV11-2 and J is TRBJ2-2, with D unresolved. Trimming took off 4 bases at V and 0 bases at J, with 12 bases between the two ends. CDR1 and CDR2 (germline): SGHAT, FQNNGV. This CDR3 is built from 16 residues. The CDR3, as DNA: TGTGCCAGCAGCTCCGTATTCTCCGCGAACACCGGGGAGCTGTTTTTT. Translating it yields CASSSVFSANTGELFF.

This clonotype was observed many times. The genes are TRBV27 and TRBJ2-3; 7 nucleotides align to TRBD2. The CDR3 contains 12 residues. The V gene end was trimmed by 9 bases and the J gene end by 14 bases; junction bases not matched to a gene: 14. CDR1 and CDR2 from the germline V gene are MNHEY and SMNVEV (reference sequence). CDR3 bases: TGTGCCAGTTCGCATCCGGGACGGGAGGCGTATTTT. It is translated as CASSHPGREAYF.

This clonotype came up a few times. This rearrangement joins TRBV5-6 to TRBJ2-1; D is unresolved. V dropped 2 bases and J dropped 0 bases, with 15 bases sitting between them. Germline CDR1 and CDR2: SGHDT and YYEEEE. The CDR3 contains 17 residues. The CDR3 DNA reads TGTGCCAGCAGCTTATTGGTCGAACTTCGCTCCTACAATGAGCAGTTCTTC. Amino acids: CASSLLVELRSYNEQFF.

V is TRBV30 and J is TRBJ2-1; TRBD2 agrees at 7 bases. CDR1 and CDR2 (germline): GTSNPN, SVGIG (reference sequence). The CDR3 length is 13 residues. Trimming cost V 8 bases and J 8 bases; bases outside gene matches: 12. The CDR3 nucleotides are TGTGCCCGGGGAGGGACTATCCTTGATGAGCAGTTCTTC. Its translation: CARGGTILDEQFF.

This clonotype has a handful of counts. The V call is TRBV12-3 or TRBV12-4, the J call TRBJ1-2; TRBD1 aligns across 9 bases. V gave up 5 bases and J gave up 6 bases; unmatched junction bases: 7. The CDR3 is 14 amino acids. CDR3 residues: CASSPTGGGDGYTF. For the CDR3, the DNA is TGTGCCAGCAGTCCGACAGGGGGTGGGGATGGCTACACCTTC.

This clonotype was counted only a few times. This chain's CDR3 is CASSSNRWNEQFF. Written as DNA, the CDR3 is TGTGCCAGCAGTTCAAACCGGTGGAATGAGCAGTTCTTC. The V call is TRBV12-3 or TRBV12-4, the J call TRBJ2-1; unclear D gene. The CDR3 is 13 residues long. The V end lost 4 bases, the J end lost 7 bases, and 11 bases lay between the germline ends.

This CDR3 reads CASSLAKGSELREQYF. CDR3 nucleotides: TGTGCCAGCAGCTTAGCGAAGGGATCGGAATTACGGGAGCAGTACTTC. The V call is TRBV7-6, the J call TRBJ2-7; the D is unclear. Germline values: CDR1 SGHVS, CDR2 FNYEAQ. This CDR3 contains 16 residues. The germline V and J ends were trimmed by 0 bases and 7 bases, with 19 bases remaining between them. The full variable domain, rest sourced from reference TRBV7-6 and TRBJ2-7, is GAGVSQSPRYKVTKRGQDVALRCDPISGHVSLYWYRQALGQGPEFLTYFNYEAQQDKSGLPNDRFSAERPEGSISTLTIQRTEQRDSAMYRCASSLAKGSELREQYFGPGTRLTVT.

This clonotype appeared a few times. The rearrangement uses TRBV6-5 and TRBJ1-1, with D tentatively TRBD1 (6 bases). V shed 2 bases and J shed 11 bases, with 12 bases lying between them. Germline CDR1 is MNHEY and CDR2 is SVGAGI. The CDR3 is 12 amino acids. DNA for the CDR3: TGTGCCAGCAGTTACGGGCAGGGGAGGGCTTTCTTT. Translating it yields CASSYGQGRAFF.

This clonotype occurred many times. The CDR3 protein is CASSLLWGTGELFF. For the CDR3, the DNA is TGTGCCAGCAGCTTGCTCTGGGGCACCGGGGAGCTGTTTTTT. The V gene is TRBV5-5, the J gene TRBJ2-2; D gene uncertain. Trimming shortened V by 1 base and J by 4 bases, and 8 bases separated the two germline ends. The CDR3 extends over 14 amino acids. The germline V gene encodes CDR1 SGHKS and CDR2 YYEKEE (reference sequence). Based on the CDR3 plus reference TRBV5-5 and TRBJ2-2, the full variable domain is DAGVTQSPTHLIKTRGQQVTLRCSPISGHKSVSWYQQVLGQGPQFIFQYYEKEERGRGNFPDRFSARQFPNYSSELNVNALLLGDSALYLCASSLLWGTGELFFGEGSRLTVL.

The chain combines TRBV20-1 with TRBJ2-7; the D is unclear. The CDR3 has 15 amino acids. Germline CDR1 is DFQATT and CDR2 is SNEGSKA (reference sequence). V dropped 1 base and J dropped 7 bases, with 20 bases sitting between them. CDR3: CSARGVLGFPFEQYF. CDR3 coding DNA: TGCAGTGCTAGAGGCGTGTTGGGCTTTCCTTTTGAGCAGTACTTC.

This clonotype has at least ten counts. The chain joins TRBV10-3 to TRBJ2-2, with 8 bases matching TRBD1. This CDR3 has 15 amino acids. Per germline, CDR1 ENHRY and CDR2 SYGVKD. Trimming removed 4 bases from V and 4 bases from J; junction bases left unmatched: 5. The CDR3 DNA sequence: TGTGCCATCAGTGGGACAGGGATTGGCACCGGGGAGCTGTTTTTT. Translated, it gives CAISGTGIGTGELFF.

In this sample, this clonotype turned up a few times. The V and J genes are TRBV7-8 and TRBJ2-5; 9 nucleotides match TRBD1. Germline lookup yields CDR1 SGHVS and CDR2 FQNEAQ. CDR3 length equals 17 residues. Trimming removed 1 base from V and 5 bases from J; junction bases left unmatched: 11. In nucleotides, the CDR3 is TGTGCCAGCAGCTTAGAGCTAATGGGACAGGGAGCGGAGACCCAGTACTTC. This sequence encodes CASSLELMGQGAETQYF.

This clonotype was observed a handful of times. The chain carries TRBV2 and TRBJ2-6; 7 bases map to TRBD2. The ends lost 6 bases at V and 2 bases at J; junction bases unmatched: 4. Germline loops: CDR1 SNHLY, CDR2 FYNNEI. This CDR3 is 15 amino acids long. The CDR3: CASRRGKAGANVLTF. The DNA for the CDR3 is TGTGCCAGCAGGCGGGGGAAGGCTGGGGCCAACGTCCTGACTTTC.

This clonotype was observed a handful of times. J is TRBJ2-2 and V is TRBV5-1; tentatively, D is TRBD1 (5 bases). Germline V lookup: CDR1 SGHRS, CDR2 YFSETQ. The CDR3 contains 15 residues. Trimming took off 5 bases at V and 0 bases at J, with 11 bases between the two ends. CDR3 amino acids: CASSQGVSNTGELFF. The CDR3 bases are TGCGCCAGCAGTCAAGGGGTTTCGAACACCGGGGAGCTGTTTTTT. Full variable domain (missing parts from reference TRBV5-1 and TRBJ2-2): KAGVTQTPRYLIKTRGQQVTLSCSPISGHRSVSWYQQTPGQGLQFLFEYFSETQRNKGNFPGRFSGRQFSNSRSEMNVSTLELGDSALYLCASSQGVSNTGELFFGEGSRLTVL.